This T cell receptor (beta chain) originates from a study of a mutant IDH1 vaccine in newly diagnosed glioma. Study background: Investigators started vaccination 4-6 weeks after radiotherapy alone, or with temozolomide cycles. Treated patients were approximately 62% male, approximately 38% female, mean age around 40 years.

Trimming cost V 4 bases and J 10 bases; bases outside gene matches: 10. Germline V gives CDR1 SGHRS, CDR2 YFSETQ. CDR3 length: 15 amino acids. A word on this clone: The antigen is undetermined.

The data were produced by immunoSEQ multiplex PCR, yet TCRdb's version contains in-frame clones alone and is incomplete. The data show about 21,000 clones, roughly 86% seen once. General study findings and limits: The occurrence of vaccine-induced immune responses was seen in 80% to 95% of patients.

Time point noted: week 11, during vaccination. Alongside topical imiquimod, each dose of vaccine comprised 300 ug of mutant IDH1 20-mer peptide. Source: PBMCs, taken from a glioma patient whose treatment included an IDH1 peptide vaccine. The chain uses TRBV5-1 and TRBJ2-1; 11 bases fit TRBD2. The source of this sequence is a woman aged 40 to 50 with glioma. CDR3 amino acids: CASSQVVAGGGEQFF. The CDR3 DNA reads as TGCGCCAGCAGCCAAGTAGTAGCGGGAGGGGGGGAGCAGTTCTTC.